The present entry profiles one T cell receptor beta chain with its context. Its antigen is not yet known. No much larger clone exists at a distance of one base, and base qualities are not known. This sample was included in a study of blood T cells in healthy people across ages (dated by TCRdb to 2015 to 2017). In terms of the full investigation: In model experiments, template switching captured roughly one uniquely barcoded TCR beta cDNA molecule for every two T cells. Donors of different ages were randomly distributed across sequencing lanes to avoid experimental bias. Age-related changes in TCR beta repertoire diversity were measured in the study by deep sequencing normalized with unique cDNA molecular identifiers. Two additional independent replicas of 1 million unique cDNA reads from the same blood draw were analyzed for two donors (one aged 18 to 29 and one aged 80 or older). Four age groups were formed from the donors: young (average 16 years), middle-aged (around 41), aged (approximately 60) and long-lived (less than 85).

The receptor library was made with 5' RACE. The listed sequencing device is Illumina HiSeq 2500. A second PCR of about 7 to 12 cycles was performed with a sample-barcoded 5' primer and a J-beta primer mix. Each TCR beta cDNA molecule received a unique molecular identifier from a template-switch 5' adaptor carrying 12 random nucleotides. Each sample yielded at least 3 million CDR3-containing paired-end reads. All of the RNA was converted into first-strand cDNA using the Mint cDNA synthesis kit, with a TRBC-specific oligonucleotide serving as the primer. Following uracil-DNA glycosylase treatment, all cDNA underwent a first 18-cycle PCR with the universal primers M1SS and BC2_uni_R. The published analysis was carried out like this. For normalization, 1 million high-quality reads, each with a distinct molecular identifier, were randomly selected from each sample. Instead of being binned into consensus sequences, reads that shared molecular identifiers were thrown out. CDR3 identification, clonotype clustering and error correction used MiTCR with a Q25 quality threshold and the strictest error-elimination algorithm. A nonparametric unseen species model with Euler transformation was used to estimate a lower bound on total TCR beta diversity. TCRdb reworked the public reads: Q25 trimming with fastp, MiXCR clone assembly, productive beta chains retained. Each CDR3 protein gets just one entry, which takes the most common genes and DNA from the rows behind it. The V and J calls reflect TCRdb's pipeline rather than the authors' work. Across this sample there are about a million distinct CDR3 sequences, with around 46% seen only once. The ten top clones hold roughly 12% of the sample.

Donors were 39 systemically healthy Caucasian individuals from Russia aged 6 to 90 years. Each donor gave 9.5 to 10 milliliters of peripheral blood, drawn into EDTA-treated Vacutainer tubes. PBMCs were isolated by Ficoll-Paque density-gradient centrifugation, with at least 7 million obtained per sample. Trizol reagent was used to extract total RNA from the PBMCs, yielding at least 5 micrograms per sample. For every donor, flow cytometry on a PBMC aliquot measured the percentage of naive CD45RAhigh/CD27high T cells. Beyond this particular receptor, the publication reports: Because profiling used bulk unsorted PBMCs, naive and antigen-experienced compartments could not be compared conclusively. As age increased, observed TCR beta diversity per million T cells dropped in a roughly linear way, and a significant reduction was already evident by age about 40. There was a strong correlation between observed TCR beta diversity and the percentage of naive T cells measured by flow cytometry. Total diversity estimates from one million sequenced T cells were considered lower bounds and underestimates. Compared with the aged group, the long-lived group had more naive CD4+ T cells, fewer expanded clones and increased TCR diversity, a pattern suggesting age selection. Because donor CMV infection status was unknown, age-related changes in expanded clonotypes were potentially confounded.

Material: blood. This sequence was found in a man aged 30-40 years in good health.

CDR3 reads: CASSQAATRVGGTPDTQYF. In nucleotides, the sequence is TGCGCCAGCAGCCAAGCGGCTACGCGAGTGGGGGGGACCCCAGATACGCAGTATTTT. The V and J segments used are TRBV4-1 and TRBJ2-3, and 7 junction bases match TRBD2. From the cysteine through the phenylalanine, the CDR3 covers 19 amino acids. Only CDR3 DNA remains: 57 bases, in frame from the first base. Trimming takes 1 base off V and 4 bases off J; junction bases not matched to a gene: 17. From the germline V gene, CDR1 is MGHRA and CDR2 is YSYEKL.